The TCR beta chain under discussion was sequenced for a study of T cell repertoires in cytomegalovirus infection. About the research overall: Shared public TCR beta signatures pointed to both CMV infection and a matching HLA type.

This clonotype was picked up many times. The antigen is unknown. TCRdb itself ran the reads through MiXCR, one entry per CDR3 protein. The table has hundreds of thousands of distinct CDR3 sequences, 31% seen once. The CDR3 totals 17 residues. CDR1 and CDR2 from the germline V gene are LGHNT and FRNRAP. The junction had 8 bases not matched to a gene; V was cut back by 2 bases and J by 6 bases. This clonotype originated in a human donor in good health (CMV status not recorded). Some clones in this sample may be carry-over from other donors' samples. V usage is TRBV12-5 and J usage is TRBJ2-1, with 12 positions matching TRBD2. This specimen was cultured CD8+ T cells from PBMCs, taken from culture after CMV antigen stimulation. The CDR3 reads CASGLPLAGGLVNEQFF. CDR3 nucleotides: TGTGCTAGTGGTTTGCCCCTAGCGGGGGGGCTCGTCAATGAGCAGTTCTTC.